The clone carrying this TCR beta chain was seen more than once but under ten times. The use of a sample-barcoded 5' primer and a J-beta primer mix characterized a second PCR of roughly 6 to 11 cycles. TCRdb re-analysed the 5' RACE reads in MiXCR, keeping a single row per CDR3 protein. The table lists fewer than 800,000 distinct CDR3 sequences, around a fifth of them singletons. The CDR3 is 13 residues long. Germline V lookup: CDR1 MNHEY, CDR2 SVGAGI. The sample originates from a study of blood T cells in healthy people across ages. This TCR was recovered from a man aged 70 or older in good health. Sequencing was done on a sample of blood. This chain links TRBV6-5 with TRBJ2-5; D not resolved. The assigned J gene may be wrong: the sequence end matches TRBJ2-7 better. The CDR3 region has the DNA TGTGCCAGCAGTTACGGCGTCTCCTACGAGCAGTACTTC. Translated, it gives CASSYGVSYEQYF.